The 12 T cell receptor beta chains listed next were all sequenced from one sample in a study of cytomegalovirus exposure and HLA in healthy donors. Both 60 Vbeta primers and 13 Jbeta primers went into the PCR. Generated by immunoSEQ multiplex PCR, the TCRdb table keeps only in-frame clones and is missing some. Of 160,000 or so clones detected, around 77% appear once; the ten largest clones hold around 2.5%. The sample comprised PBMCs. These receptors originate from a man aged 60 to 75 in good health and CMV-seronegative.

The chain links TRBV15 to TRBJ1-3, with D unresolved. The length of the CDR3 is 14 residues. Trimming removed 6 bases from V and 2 bases from J, with 11 bases in between. Germline-derived CDR1 and CDR2 are LNHNV and YYDKDF (reference sequence). The CDR3 DNA reads as TGTGCCACCAGGGAGTTTCGGACTGGAAACACCATATATTTT. Encoded protein: CATREFRTGNTIYF.

The V gene is TRBV5-1, the J gene TRBJ1-6; 9 positions agree with TRBD1. Germline-derived CDR1 and CDR2 are SGHRS and YFSETQ. CDR3 length equals 17 residues. The V segment lost 3 bases and the J segment 9 bases; nucleotides outside the gene matches: 13. The CDR3 sequence is CASSSRTGELGSSPLHF. For the CDR3, the DNA is TGCGCCAGCAGCTCAAGGACAGGGGAGTTGGGATCTTCACCCCTCCACTTT.

The chain links TRBV25-1 to TRBJ2-7, with D possibly TRBD1 on 5 matching bases. The CDR3 runs to 14 residues. The V end lost 1 base, the J end lost 1 base, and 8 bases lay between the germline ends. CDR1 is MGHDK and CDR2 is SYGVNS in the germline V gene. CDR3 sequence: CASSEFTGSYEQYF. Written as DNA, the CDR3 is TGTGCCAGCAGTGAATTTACAGGTTCCTACGAGCAGTACTTC.

In this sample, this clone turned up a few times. V gene TRBV15 combines with J gene TRBJ2-7; the D gene is possibly TRBD2 (7 bases). In germline, CDR1 is LNHNV, CDR2 YYDKDF (reference sequence). This CDR3 spans 14 amino acids. V lost 7 bases to trimming and J lost 4 bases, with 17 bases between them. The CDR3 nucleotides read TGTGCCACCACCCTGGGCGGGGGCGCGTACGAGCAGTACTTC. Translation: CATTLGGGAYEQYF. Complete variable domain (other parts from reference TRBV15 and TRBJ2-7): DAMVIQNPRYQVTQFGKPVTLSCSQTLNHNVMYWYQQKSSQAPKLLFHYYDKDFNNEADTPDNFQSRRPNTSFCFLDIRSPGLGDTAMYLCATTLGGGAYEQYFGPGTRLTVT.

With respect to this clone: Germline is not matched at one junction end, which may reflect a read error. The CDR3 DNA sequence: TGTGCCATCAGAGCGACAGGGGATAATTCACCCCTCAACTTT. Protein sequence: CAIRATGDNSPLNF. This sequence joins TRBV10-3 and TRBJ1-6; 8 positions agree with TRBD1. CDR1 is ENHRY and CDR2 is SYGVKD in the germline V gene. The CDR3 extends over 14 amino acids.

This CDR3 is CASSLELQQGHPYEQYF. The CDR3 DNA follows: TGCGCCAGCAGCTTGGAGCTCCAACAGGGCCATCCTTACGAGCAGTACTTC. This chain uses TRBV5-1 with TRBJ2-7, with D possibly being TRBD1 (6 bases). Trimming took off 0 bases at V and 4 bases at J, with 20 bases between the two ends. CDR3 size: 17 residues. From germline, CDR1 is SGHRS and CDR2 YFSETQ.

The chain couples TRBV13 to TRBJ2-5; TRBD2 agrees at 10 bases. After removal of 1 base from V and 5 bases from J, the junction contained 13 bases not matched to a gene. In germline, CDR1 is PRHDT, CDR2 FYEKMQ (reference sequence). The CDR3 totals 18 residues. The chain's CDR3 is CASSLEIAASGSSETQYF. DNA of the CDR3: TGTGCCAGCAGCTTAGAGATTGCGGCTAGCGGGAGTTCTGAGACCCAGTACTTC.

The chain couples TRBV19 to TRBJ2-3; possibly TRBD2 for D (7 bases). This CDR3 contains 19 residues. Germline V lookup: CDR1 LNHDA, CDR2 SQIVND (reference sequence). V was trimmed by 6 bases and J by 2 bases, leaving 27 bases between them. CDR3 nucleotide sequence: TGTGCCAGTAGACGAGCCGGGGGTTCACCGGGGGGCCCCACAGATACGCAGTATTTT. Protein product: CASRRAGGSPGGPTDTQYF.

The rearrangement uses TRBV6-5 and TRBJ2-7; 7 positions match TRBD1. The CDR3 length is 15 residues. Trimming removed 5 bases from V and 5 bases from J; junction bases left unmatched: 12. Germline CDR1 and CDR2: MNHEY and SVGAGI. The CDR3 loop is CASSPYGQAGHEQYF. CDR3 nucleotides: TGTGCCAGCAGTCCATATGGACAGGCTGGTCACGAGCAGTACTTC.

This chain uses TRBV10-1 with TRBJ1-5; TRBD1 matches 8 bases. The CDR3 has 13 amino acids. V dropped 9 bases and J dropped 7; count of bases not matched to a gene: 8. Germline assignment: CDR1 WNHNN and CDR2 SYGVQD (reference sequence). The CDR3 region is CASEGGDRQPQHF. In nucleotides, the CDR3 is TGCGCCAGTGAAGGAGGGGACAGGCAGCCCCAGCATTTT.

V is TRBV14 and J is TRBJ2-5, with TRBD2 matching 15 bases. Germline V CDR1 and CDR2: SGHDN, FVKESK. With 4 bases clipped from V and 1 base from J, the junction kept 4 bases outside the gene matches. This CDR3 is 17 amino acids long. DNA for the CDR3: TGTGCCAGCAGCCCAGGGACTAGCGGGAGGATCCAAGAGACCCAGTACTTC. This sequence encodes CASSPGTSGRIQETQYF.

For the CDR3, the DNA is TGTGCCAGCAGCTTGGGGACTAGCGGGAGTACAGGTTACGAGCAGTACTTC. It translates to CASSLGTSGSTGYEQYF. The chain uses TRBV7-6 and TRBJ2-7; 14 nucleotides align to TRBD2. The CDR3 sequence is 17 residues long. Germline V gene sequence: CDR1 SGHVS, CDR2 FNYEAQ. V dropped 3 bases and J dropped 4; count of bases not matched to a gene: 8. The variable domain in full, completed from reference TRBV7-6 and TRBJ2-7, reads GAGVSQSPRYKVTKRGQDVALRCDPISGHVSLYWYRQALGQGPEFLTYFNYEAQQDKSGLPNDRFSAERPEGSISTLTIQRTEQRDSAMYRCASSLGTSGSTGYEQYFGPGTRLTVT.